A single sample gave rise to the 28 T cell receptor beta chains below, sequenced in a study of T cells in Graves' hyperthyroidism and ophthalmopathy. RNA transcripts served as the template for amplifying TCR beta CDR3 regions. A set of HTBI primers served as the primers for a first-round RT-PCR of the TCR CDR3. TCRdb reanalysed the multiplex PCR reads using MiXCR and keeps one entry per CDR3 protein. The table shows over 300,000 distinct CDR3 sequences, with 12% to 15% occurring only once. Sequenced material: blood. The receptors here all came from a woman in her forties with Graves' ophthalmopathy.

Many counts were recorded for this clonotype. The CDR3 bases are TGCAGCGTTGAAGGGGCGGGTTCGGACACCGGGGAGCTGTTTTTT. It encodes CSVEGAGSDTGELFF. The chain combines TRBV29-1 with TRBJ2-2; perhaps TRBD2 as D (5 bases). V gave up 1 base and J gave up 3 bases, with 12 bases separating them. Germline CDR1 and CDR2: SQVTM and ANQGSEA. The CDR3 sequence is 15 residues long.

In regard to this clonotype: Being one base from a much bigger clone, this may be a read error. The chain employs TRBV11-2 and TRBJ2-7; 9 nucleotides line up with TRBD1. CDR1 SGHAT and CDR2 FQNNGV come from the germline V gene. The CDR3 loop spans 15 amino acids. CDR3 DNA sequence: TGTGCCAGCAGCCCTCCCGGGACAGGGTCCTACGGGCAGTACTTC. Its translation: CASSPPGTGSYGQYF.

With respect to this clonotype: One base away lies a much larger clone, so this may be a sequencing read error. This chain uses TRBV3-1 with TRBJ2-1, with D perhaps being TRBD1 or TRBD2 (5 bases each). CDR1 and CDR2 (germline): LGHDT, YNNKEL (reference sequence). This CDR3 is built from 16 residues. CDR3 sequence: CACSQTPGTTNNEQFF. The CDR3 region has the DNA TGTGCCTGCAGCCAAACACCCGGGACCACCAACAATGAGCAGTTCTTC.

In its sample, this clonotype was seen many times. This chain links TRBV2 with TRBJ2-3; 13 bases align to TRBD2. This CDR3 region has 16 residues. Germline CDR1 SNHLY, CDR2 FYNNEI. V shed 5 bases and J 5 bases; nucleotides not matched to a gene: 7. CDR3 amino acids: CASSMGTSGERDTQYF. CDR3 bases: TGTGCCAGCAGTATGGGGACTAGCGGGGAGAGAGATACGCAGTATTTT.

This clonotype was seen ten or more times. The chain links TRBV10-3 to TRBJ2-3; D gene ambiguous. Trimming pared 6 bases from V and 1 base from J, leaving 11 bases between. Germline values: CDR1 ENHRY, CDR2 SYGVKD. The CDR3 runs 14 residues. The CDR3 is CAISAGSRTDTQYF. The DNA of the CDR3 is TGTGCCATCAGCGCCGGGTCCCGCACAGATACGCAGTATTTT.

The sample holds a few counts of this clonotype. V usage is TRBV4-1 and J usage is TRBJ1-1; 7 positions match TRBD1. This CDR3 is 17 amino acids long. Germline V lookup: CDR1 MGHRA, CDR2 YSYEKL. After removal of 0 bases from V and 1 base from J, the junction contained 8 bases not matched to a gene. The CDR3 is CASSQEEQGYPNTEAFF. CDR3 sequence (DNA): TGCGCCAGCAGCCAAGAAGAACAGGGGTACCCGAACACTGAAGCTTTCTTT.

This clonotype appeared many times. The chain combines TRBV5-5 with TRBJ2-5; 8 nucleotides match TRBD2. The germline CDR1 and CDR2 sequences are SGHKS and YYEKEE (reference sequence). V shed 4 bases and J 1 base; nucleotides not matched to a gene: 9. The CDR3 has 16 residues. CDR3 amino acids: CASSPAGGAGQETQYF. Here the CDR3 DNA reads TGTGCCAGCAGCCCCGCCGGGGGGGCCGGCCAAGAGACCCAGTACTTC.

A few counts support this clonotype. CDR3 sequence reads: CAWTNRGAGEQYF. As DNA, the CDR3 is TGTGCCTGGACGAATAGGGGGGCAGGCGAGCAGTACTTC. The chain carries TRBV30 and TRBJ2-7; the D call may be TRBD1 or TRBD2 (6 bases each). The CDR3 consists of 13 residues. CDR1 and CDR2 from the germline V gene are GTSNPN and SVGIG (reference sequence). Trimming took 4 bases from V and 6 from J, leaving 16 bases between them.

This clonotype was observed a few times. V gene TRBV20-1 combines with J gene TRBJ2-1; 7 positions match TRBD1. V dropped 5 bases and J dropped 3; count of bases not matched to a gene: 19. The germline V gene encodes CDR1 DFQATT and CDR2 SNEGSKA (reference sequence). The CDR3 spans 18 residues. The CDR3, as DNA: TGCAGTGCTCGCTACCGGGACAGCCCAATTTTAAACTACAATGAGCAGTTCTTC. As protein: CSARYRDSPILNYNEQFF.

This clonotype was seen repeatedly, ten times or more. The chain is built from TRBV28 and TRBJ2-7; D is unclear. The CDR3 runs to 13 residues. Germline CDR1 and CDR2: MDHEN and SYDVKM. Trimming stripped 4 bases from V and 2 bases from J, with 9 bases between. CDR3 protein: CASSSRPPYEQYF. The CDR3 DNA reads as TGTGCCAGCAGTTCCCGCCCTCCCTACGAGCAGTACTTC.

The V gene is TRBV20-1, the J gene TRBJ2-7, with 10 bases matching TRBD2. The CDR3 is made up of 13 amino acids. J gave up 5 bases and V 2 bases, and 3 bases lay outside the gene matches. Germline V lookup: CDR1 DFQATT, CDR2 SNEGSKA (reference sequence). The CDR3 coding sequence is TGCAGTGCTAGACTAGCGGGAGTCAACGAGCAGTACTTC. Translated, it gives CSARLAGVNEQYF.

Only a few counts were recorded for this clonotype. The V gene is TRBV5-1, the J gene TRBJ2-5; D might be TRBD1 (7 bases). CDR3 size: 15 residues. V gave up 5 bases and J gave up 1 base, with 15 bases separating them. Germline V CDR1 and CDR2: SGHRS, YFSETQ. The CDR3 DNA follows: TGCGCCAGCAGTTACGGGCAGGGGGGCCAAGAGACCCAGTACTTC. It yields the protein CASSYGQGGQETQYF.

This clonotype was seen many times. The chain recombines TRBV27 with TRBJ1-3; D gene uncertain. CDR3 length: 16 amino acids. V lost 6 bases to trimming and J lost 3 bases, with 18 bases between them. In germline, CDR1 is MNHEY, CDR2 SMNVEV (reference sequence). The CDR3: CASSLSPIPGGNTIYF. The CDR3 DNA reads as TGTGCCAGCAGCCTATCTCCTATACCAGGTGGAAACACCATATATTTT.

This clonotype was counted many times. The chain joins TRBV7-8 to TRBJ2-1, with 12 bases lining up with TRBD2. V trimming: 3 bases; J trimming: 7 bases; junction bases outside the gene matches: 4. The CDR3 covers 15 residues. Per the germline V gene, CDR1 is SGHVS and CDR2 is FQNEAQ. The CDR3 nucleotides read TGTGCCAGCAGCTTCCAGACTAGCGGGGGTAATGAGCAGTTCTTC. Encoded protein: CASSFQTSGGNEQFF. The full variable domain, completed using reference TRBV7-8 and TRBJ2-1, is GAGVSQSPRYKVAKRGQDVALRCDPISGHVSLFWYQQALGQGPEFLTYFQNEAQLDKSGLPSDRFFAERPEGSVSTLKIQRTQQEDSAVYLCASSFQTSGGNEQFFGPGTRLTVL.

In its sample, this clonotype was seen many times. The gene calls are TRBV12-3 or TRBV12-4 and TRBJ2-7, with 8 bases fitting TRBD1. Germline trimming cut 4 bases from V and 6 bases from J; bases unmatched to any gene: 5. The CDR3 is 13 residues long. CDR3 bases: TGTGCCAGCAGTTCGGCAGGGGGCACCGAGCAGTACTTC. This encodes CASSSAGGTEQYF.

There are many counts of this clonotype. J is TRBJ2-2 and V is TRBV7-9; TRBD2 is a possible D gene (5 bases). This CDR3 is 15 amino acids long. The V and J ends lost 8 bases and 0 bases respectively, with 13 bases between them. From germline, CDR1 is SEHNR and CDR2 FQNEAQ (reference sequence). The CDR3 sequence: CASSIHGANTGELFF. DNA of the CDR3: TGTGCCAGCTCCATCCACGGGGCGAACACCGGGGAGCTGTTTTTT. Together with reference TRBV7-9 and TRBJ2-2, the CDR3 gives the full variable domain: DTGVSQNPRHKITKRGQNVTFRCDPISEHNRLYWYRQTLGQGPEFLTYFQNEAQLEKSRLLSDRFSAERPKGSFSTLEIQRTEQGDSAMYLCASSIHGANTGELFFGEGSRLTVL.

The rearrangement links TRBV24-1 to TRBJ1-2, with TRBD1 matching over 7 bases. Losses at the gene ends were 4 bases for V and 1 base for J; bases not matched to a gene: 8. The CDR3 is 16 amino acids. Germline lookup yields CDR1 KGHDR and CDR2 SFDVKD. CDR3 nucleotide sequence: TGTGCCACCAGTGACGCCGGGACAGAATTTAACTATGGCTACACCTTC. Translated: CATSDAGTEFNYGYTF.

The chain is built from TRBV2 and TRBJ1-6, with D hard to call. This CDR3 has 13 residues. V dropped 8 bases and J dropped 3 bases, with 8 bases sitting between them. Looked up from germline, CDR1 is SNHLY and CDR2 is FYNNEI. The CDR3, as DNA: TGTGCCAGCGCGTCGGACTATAATTCACCCCTCCACTTT. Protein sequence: CASASDYNSPLHF.

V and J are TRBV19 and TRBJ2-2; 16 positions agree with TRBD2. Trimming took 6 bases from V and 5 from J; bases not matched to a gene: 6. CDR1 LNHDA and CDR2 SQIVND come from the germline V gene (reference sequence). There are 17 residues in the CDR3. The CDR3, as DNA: TGTGCCAGTAGGAGACGGGGACTAGCGGGGGGGACCGGGGAGCTGTTTTTT. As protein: CASRRRGLAGGTGELFF.

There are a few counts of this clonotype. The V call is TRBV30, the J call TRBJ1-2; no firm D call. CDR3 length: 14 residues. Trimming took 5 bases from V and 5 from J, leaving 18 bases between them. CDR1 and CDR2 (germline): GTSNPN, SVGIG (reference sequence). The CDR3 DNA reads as TGTGCCTGGGCCGGGAATGACCGGTCTTATGGCTACACCTTC. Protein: CAWAGNDRSYGYTF. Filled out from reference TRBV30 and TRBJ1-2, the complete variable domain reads SQTIHQWPATLVQPVGSPLSLECTVEGTSNPNLYWYRQAAGRGLQLLFYSVGIGQISSEVPQNLSASRPQDRQFILSSKKLLLSDSGFYLCAWAGNDRSYGYTFGSGTRLTVV.

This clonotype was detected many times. The CDR3 DNA follows: TGCAGCGTCGCAGGGAGGGCTCGGAACACTGAAGCTTTCTTT. It codes for CSVAGRARNTEAFF. The rearrangement uses TRBV29-1 and TRBJ1-1, with D possibly matching TRBD1 (5 bases). The germline V gene has CDR1 SQVTM and CDR2 ANQGSEA. Trimming took 6 bases from V and 1 from J, leaving 15 bases between them. The CDR3 is 14 amino acids.

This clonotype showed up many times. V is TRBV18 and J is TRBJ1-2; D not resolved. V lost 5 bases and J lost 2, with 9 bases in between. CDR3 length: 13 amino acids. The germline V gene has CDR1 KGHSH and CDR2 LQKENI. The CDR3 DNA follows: TGTGCCAGCTCAACTACTGACAACTATGGCTACACCTTC. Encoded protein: CASSTTDNYGYTF.

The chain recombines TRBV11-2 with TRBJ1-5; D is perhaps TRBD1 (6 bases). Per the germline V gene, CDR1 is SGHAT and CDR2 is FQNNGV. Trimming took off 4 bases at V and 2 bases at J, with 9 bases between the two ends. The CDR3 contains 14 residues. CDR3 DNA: TGTGCCAGCAGCTACGCAGGGGGCAATCAGCCCCAGCATTTT. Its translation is CASSYAGGNQPQHF.

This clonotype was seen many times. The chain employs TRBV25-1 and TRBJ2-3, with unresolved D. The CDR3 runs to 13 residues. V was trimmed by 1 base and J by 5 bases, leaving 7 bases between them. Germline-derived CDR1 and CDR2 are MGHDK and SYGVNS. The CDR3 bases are TGTGCCAGCAGTGAATGGTCGTTAGATACGCAGTATTTT. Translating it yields CASSEWSLDTQYF.

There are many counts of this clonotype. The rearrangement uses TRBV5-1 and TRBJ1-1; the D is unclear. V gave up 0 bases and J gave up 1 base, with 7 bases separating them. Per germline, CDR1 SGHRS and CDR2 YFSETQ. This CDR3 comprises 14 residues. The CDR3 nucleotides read TGCGCCAGCAGCTTGGAGACACGGAACACTGAAGCTTTCTTT. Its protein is CASSLETRNTEAFF.

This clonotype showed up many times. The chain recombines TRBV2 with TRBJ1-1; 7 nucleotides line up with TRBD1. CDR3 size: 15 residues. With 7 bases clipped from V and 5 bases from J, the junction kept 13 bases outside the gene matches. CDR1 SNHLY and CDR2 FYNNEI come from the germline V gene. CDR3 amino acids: CASMPARGLGTEAFF. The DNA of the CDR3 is TGTGCCAGCATGCCCGCGAGGGGGCTGGGGACTGAAGCTTTCTTT.

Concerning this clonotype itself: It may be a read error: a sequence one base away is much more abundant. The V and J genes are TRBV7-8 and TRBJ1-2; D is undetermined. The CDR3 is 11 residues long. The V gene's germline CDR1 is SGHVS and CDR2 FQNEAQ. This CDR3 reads CANSRGYGYTF. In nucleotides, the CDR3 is TGTGCCAACAGCCGGGGTTATGGCTACACCTTC.

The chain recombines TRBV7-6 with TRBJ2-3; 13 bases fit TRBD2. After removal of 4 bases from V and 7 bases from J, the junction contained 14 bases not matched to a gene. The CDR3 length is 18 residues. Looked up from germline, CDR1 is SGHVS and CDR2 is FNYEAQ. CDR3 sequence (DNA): TGTGCCAGCAGCTCGGACAATGGACTAGCGGGGGCCCACAATACGCAGTATTTT. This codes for CASSSDNGLAGAHNTQYF.